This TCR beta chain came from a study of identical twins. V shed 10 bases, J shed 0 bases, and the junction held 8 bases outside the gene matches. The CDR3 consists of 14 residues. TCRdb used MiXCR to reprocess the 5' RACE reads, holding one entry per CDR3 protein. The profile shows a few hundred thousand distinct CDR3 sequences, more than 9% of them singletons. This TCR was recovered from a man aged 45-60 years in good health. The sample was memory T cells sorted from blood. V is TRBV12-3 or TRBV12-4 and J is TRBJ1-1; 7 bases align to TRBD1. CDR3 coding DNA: TGTGCCACCCTAGTGGGACAGCTGAACACTGAAGCTTTCTTT. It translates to CATLVGQLNTEAFF.